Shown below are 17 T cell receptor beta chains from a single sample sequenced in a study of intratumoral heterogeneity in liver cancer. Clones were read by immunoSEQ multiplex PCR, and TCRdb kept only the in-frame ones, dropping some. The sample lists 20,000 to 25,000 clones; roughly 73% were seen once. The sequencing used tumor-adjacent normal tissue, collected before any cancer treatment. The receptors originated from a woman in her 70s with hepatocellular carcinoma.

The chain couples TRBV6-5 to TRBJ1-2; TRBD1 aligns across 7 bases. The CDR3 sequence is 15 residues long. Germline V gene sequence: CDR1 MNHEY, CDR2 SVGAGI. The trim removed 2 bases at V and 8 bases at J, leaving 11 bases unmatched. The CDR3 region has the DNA TGTGCCAGCAGTTACACCTTGACAGGGAATGAAGGCTACACCTTC. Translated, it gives CASSYTLTGNEGYTF.

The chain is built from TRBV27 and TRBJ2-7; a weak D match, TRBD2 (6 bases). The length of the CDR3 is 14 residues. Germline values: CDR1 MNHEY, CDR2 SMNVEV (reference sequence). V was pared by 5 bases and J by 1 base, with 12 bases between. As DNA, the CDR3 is TGTGCCAGCAGTATCGGGCGGGGATCCTACGAGCAGTACTTC. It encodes CASSIGRGSYEQYF.

CDR3: CASTMGGNTDTQYF. In DNA form, the CDR3 reads TGTGCCAGTACCATGGGGGGGAACACAGATACGCAGTATTTT. The chain couples TRBV19 to TRBJ2-3; 7 positions match TRBD2. There are 14 residues in the CDR3. The germline gives CDR1 LNHDA, CDR2 SQIVND (reference sequence). Trimming took 7 bases from V and 2 from J; bases not matched to a gene: 6.

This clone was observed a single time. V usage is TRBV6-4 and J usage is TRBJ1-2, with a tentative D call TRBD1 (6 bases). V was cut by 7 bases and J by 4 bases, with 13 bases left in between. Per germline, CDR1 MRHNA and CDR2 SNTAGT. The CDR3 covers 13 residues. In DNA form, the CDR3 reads TGTGCCAGCATTTGCAGGGGTAGCTATGGCTACACCTTC. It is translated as CASICRGSYGYTF.

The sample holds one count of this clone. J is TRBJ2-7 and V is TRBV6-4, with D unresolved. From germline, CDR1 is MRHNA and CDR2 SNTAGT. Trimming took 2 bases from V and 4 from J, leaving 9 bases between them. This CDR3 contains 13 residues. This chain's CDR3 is CASSDPFGYEQYF. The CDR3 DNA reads TGTGCCAGCAGTGACCCCTTCGGATACGAGCAGTACTTC.

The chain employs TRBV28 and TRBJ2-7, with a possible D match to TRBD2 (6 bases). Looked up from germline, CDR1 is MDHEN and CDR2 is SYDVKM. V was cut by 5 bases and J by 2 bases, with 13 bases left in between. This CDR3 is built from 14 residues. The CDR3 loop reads CASSHGGKPYEQYF. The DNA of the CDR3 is TGTGCCAGCAGTCATGGCGGGAAACCCTACGAGCAGTACTTC. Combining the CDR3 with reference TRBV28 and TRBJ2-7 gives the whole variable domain DVKVTQSSRYLVKRTGEKVFLECVQDMDHENMFWYRQDPGLGLRLIYFSYDVKMKEKGDIPEGYSVSREKKERFSLILESASTNQTSMYLCASSHGGKPYEQYFGPGTRLTVT.

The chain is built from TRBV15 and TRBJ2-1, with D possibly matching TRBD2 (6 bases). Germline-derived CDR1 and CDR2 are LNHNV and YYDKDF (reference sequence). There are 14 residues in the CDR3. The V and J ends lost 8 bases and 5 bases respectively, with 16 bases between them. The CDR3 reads CATSDGTFHNEQFF. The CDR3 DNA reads TGTGCCACCTCAGACGGGACTTTCCACAATGAGCAGTTCTTC.

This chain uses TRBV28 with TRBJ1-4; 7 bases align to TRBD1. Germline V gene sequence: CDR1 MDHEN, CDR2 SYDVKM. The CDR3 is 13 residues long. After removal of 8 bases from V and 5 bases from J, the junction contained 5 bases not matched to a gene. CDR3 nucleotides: TGTGCCAGCCGGACAGGAGGGAATGAAAAACTGTTTTTT. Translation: CASRTGGNEKLFF.

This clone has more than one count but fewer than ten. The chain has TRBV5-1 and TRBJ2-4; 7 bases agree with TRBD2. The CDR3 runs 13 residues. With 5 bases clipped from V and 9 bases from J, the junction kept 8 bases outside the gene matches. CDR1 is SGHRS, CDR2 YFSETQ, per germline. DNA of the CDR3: TGCGCCAGCAGTGGGGAGGGGTTAGGCATTCAGTACTTC. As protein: CASSGEGLGIQYF.

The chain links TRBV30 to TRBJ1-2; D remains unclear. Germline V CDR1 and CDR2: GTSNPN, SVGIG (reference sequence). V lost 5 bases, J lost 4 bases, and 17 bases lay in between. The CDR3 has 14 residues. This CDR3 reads CAWVKGIWSYGYTF. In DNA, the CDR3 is TGTGCCTGGGTGAAGGGTATATGGAGCTATGGCTACACCTTC.

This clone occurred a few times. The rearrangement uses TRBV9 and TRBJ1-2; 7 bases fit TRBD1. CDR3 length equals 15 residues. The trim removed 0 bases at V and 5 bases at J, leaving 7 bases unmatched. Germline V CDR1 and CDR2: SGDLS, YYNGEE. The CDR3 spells CASSVERDRSYGYTF. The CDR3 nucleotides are TGTGCCAGCAGCGTAGAAAGGGACAGAAGTTATGGCTACACCTTC.

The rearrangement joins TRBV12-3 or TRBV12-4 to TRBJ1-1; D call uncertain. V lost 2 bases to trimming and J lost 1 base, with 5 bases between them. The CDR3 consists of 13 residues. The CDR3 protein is CASSLSENTEAFF. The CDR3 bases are TGTGCCAGCAGTTTATCTGAGAACACTGAAGCTTTCTTT.

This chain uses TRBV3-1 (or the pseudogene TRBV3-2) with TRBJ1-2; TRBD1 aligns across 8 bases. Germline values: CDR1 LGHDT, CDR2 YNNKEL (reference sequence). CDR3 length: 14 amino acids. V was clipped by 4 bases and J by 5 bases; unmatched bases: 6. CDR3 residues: CASSLDRVSYGYTF. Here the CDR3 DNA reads TGTGCCAGCAGCCTGGACAGGGTTTCTTATGGCTACACCTTC.

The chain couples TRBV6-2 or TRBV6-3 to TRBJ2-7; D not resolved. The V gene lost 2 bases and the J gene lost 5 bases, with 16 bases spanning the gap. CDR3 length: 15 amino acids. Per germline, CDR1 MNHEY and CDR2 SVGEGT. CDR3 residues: CASSYDISGRNEQYF. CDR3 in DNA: TGTGCCAGCAGTTACGATATCTCAGGTCGGAACGAGCAGTACTTC.

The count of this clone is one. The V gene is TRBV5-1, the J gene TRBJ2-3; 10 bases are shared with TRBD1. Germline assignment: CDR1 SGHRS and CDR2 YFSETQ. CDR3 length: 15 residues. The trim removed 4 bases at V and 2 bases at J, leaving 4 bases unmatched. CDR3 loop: CASSLRQGATDTQYF. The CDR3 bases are TGCGCCAGCAGCCTTCGACAGGGGGCCACAGATACGCAGTATTTT.

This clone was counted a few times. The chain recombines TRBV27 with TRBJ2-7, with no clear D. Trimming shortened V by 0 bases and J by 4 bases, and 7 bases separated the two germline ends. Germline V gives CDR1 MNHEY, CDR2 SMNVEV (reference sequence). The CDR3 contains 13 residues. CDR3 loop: CASSLSTKYEQYF. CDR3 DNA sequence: TGTGCCAGCAGTTTATCAACCAAATACGAGCAGTACTTC.

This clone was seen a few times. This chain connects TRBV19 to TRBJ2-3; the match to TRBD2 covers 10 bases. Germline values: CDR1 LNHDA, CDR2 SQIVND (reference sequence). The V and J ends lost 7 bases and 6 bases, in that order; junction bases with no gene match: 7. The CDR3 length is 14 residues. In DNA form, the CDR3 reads TGTGCCAGTAACCTAGCGGGAGACTTTGATACGCAGTATTTT. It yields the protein CASNLAGDFDTQYF.